This T cell receptor (beta chain) was retrieved from a study of cytomegalovirus exposure and HLA in healthy donors. The CDR3 consists of 15 residues. Trimming at V came to 5 bases and at J to 4 bases, leaving 7 bases not matched to a gene. Germline V gives CDR1 LNHNV, CDR2 YYDKDF (reference sequence). General observations from the study: There were a few CMV-associated chains whose specificity for CMV antigens was confirmed in vitro. Listed as cytomegalovirus-associated were more than 150 TCR beta chains.

A note on this clone: What it recognizes is unknown.

The protocol was immunoSEQ multiplex PCR, while the TCRdb copy is restricted to in-frame clones and leaves out a portion. The sample lists roughly 140,000 clones; about 89% were seen once. The source material was PBMCs. This TCR was sampled from a woman under 30 in good health and CMV-seropositive. This chain links TRBV15 with TRBJ2-5, with 10 bases aligning to TRBD1. In nucleotides, the CDR3 is TGTGCCACCAGCGACCGGACAGGGGGGGGAGAGACCCAGTACTTC. Amino acid sequence: CATSDRTGGGETQYF.